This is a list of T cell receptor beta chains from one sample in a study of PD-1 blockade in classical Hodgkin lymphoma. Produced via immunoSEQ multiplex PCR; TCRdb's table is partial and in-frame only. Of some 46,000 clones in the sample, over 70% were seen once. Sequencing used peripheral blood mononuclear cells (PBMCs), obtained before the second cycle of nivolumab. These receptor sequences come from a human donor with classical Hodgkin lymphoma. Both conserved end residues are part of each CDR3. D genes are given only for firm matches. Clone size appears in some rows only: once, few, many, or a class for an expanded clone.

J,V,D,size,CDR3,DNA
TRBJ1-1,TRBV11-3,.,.,CASSLNGARGGTEAFF,TGTGCCAGCAGCTTAAACGGGGCCCGCGGGGGGACTGAAGCTTTCTTT
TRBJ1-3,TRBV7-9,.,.,CASSPRGTSGNTIYF,TGTGCCAGCAGCCCGCGTGGGACCTCTGGAAACACCATATATTTT
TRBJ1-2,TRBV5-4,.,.,CASSLVDGGYTF,TGTGCCAGCAGCTTGGTAGACGGGGGCTACACCTTC
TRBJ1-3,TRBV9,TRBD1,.,CASSPGGGRPGNTIYF,TGTGCCAGCAGCCCAGGGGGGGGAAGGCCTGGAAACACCATATATTTT
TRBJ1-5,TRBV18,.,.,CASSPGPAQAHNQPQHF,TGTGCCAGCTCCCCCGGTCCCGCCCAGGCTCACAATCAGCCCCAGCATTTT
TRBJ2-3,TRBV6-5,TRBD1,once,CASSYRGRTDTQYF,TGTGCCAGCAGTTACAGGGGGCGGACAGATACGCAGTATTTT
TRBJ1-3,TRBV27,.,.,CASSPFLSGNTIYF,TGTGCCAGCAGTCCCTTTTTATCTGGAAACACCATATATTTT
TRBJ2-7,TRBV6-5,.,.,CASTHRTYEQYF,TGTGCCAGCACCCATCGAACCTACGAGCAGTACTTC
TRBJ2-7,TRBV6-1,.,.,CASSTRALIIYEQYF,TGTGCCAGCAGTACCAGGGCCTTAATAATCTACGAGCAGTACTTC
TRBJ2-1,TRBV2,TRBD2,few,CASSALAGGPGEQFF,TGTGCCAGCAGTGCCCTAGCGGGAGGGCCTGGTGAGCAGTTCTTC
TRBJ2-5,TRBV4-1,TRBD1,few,CASSPGQGTQYF,TGCGCCAGCAGCCCCGGACAGGGAACCCAGTACTTC
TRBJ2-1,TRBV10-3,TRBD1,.,CAISDEQGIGEQFF,TGTGCCATCAGTGACGAACAGGGGATCGGTGAGCAGTTCTTC
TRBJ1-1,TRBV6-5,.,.,CASRRPGRTEAFF,TGTGCCAGCAGGCGCCCGGGGAGGACTGAAGCTTTCTTT
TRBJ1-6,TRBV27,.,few,CASTLHGGSPLHF,TGTGCCAGCACCTTACATGGGGGATCACCCCTCCACTTT
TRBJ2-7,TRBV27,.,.,CASSLSYYRGRDEQYF,TGTGCCAGCAGTTTATCGTATTACAGGGGGAGGGACGAGCAGTACTTC
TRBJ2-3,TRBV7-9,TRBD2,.,CASSSGLAGGDTQYF,TGTGCCAGCAGCTCGGGACTAGCGGGAGGAGATACGCAGTATTTT
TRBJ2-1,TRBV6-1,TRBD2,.,CASSDLGLAGVGSYNEQFF,TGTGCCAGCAGTGATTTGGGACTAGCGGGAGTGGGCTCCTACAATGAGCAGTTCTTC
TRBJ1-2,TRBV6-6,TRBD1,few,CASAGTGKGYTF,TGTGCCAGCGCGGGGACAGGGAAAGGCTACACCTTC
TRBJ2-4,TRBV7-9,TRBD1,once,CASSRQGAKNIQYF,TGTGCCAGCAGCCGACAGGGAGCCAAAAACATTCAGTACTTC
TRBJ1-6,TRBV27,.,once,CASTARGGASYNSPLHF,TGTGCCAGCACCGCGAGGGGGGGCGCCTCCTATAATTCACCCCTCCACTTT
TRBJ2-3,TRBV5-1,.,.,CASSLQSGGAYGDTQYF,TGCGCCAGCAGCCTACAGAGTGGGGGGGCTTACGGAGATACGCAGTATTTT
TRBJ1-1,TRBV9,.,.,CASSVGAGVNTEAFF,TGTGCCAGCAGCGTAGGTGCAGGAGTGAACACTGAAGCTTTCTTT
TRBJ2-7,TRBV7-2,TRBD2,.,CASSLSGTRTYEQYF,TGTGCCAGCAGCTTGAGCGGGACTAGAACCTACGAGCAGTACTTC
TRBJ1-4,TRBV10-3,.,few,CAIGRLNEKLFF,TGTGCCATCGGGCGGCTTAATGAAAAACTGTTTTTT
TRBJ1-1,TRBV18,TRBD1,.,CASSPRQGAATEAFF,TGTGCCAGCTCGCCAAGACAGGGGGCAGCCACTGAAGCTTTCTTT